This T cell receptor (beta chain) originates from a study of cytomegalovirus exposure and HLA in healthy donors. The wider study: Earlier, approximately 180 million T cells were analyzed, and 95 million to 140 million unique TCR beta sequences were found among them.

Primers included in the PCR were 60 Vbeta and 13 Jbeta primers. Authors' data handling: In a later analysis, of roughly 73 million unique beta chains, 9 million to 11 million appeared in at least two donors. Assay used: immunoSEQ multiplex PCR; TCRdb lists only in-frame clones, some missing. V, J and clone size are taken as reported in that table, and D and trimming were inferred from the DNA itself. The sample has around 100,000 clones, around 80% seen once; the top ten hold approximately 14%. The CDR3 covers 12 residues. The germline CDR1 and CDR2 sequences are SGHVS and FNYEAQ. Trimming left V 5 bases short and J 7 bases short, with 11 bases between. Study observations and caveats: Accounts indicate the classifier identified cytomegalovirus status with strong specificity and sensitivity.

This clone was counted ten times or more. As yet, its antigen is unknown. The sequenced sample consisted of PBMCs. This clonotype was obtained from a male donor in good health and CMV-seropositive. The chain is built from TRBV7-6 and TRBJ2-5, with D tentatively TRBD1 (5 bases). The DNA of the CDR3 is TGTGCCAGCAGCCCCAGTCAGGGGACCCAGTACTTC. Translated: CASSPSQGTQYF.